Described below is a single T cell receptor (beta chain) sequence and its context. Its specificity is not known. CDR1 is SGHAT and CDR2 is FQDESV in the germline V gene (reference sequence). There are 14 residues in the CDR3. Trimming removed 2 bases from V and 7 bases from J, with 12 bases in between. Those donors who had ophthalmopathy presented with moderate-to-severe activity, a CAS of ≥3, a NOSPECS of ≥4 and a duration under 3 months. This sample stems from a study of Graves' ophthalmopathy and Graves' hyperthyroidism. Findings of the study overall: Most thyroid-expanded clonotypes exceeding 0.001 frequency were also found in blood. A classifier, a 13-signature model, separated ophthalmopathy from stable hyperthyroidism with 87.88% sensitivity and around 80% specificity.

For repertoire sequencing, the TCR beta CDR3 regions were amplified from RNA transcripts. An opening RT-PCR round employed HTBI primers and preceded a second-round multiplex PCR. TCRdb called the multiplex PCR reads again in MiXCR, with one record for every CDR3 protein. The sample has almost 400,000 distinct CDR3 sequences; about 17% are singletons. V usage is TRBV11-1 and J usage is TRBJ2-4, with D maybe TRBD2 (5 bases). This clonotype was obtained from a young woman with Graves' ophthalmopathy. The sequenced sample was peripheral blood. CDR3: CASSLRVTGNIQYF. In DNA form, the CDR3 reads TGTGCCAGCAGCTTAAGGGTGACGGGGAACATTCAGTACTTC.